One and the same sample provided the 18 T cell receptor delta chains below, sequenced in a study of gamma-delta T cells after stem cell transplantation. TCRdb fed the RT-PCR reads into CATT to redo clone calling. This sample has roughly 1,400 delta-chain clones; less than 8% occur once, and the top ten carry roughly three fifths. The specimen sequenced was gamma-delta T cells. Source of these receptors: a human donor. It is not recorded whose cells these are; they may come from a transplant donor.

The chain couples TRDV2 to TRDJ1; 12 nucleotides line up with TRDD3. The CDR3 contains 18 residues. Germline-derived CDR1 and CDR2 are GEAIGNYY and EKD. J gave up 4 bases and V 1 base, and 12 bases lay outside the gene matches. The CDR3 DNA follows: TGTGCCTGTGACACTCTCAGTACTGGGGGATACCGAGACGATAAACTCATCTTT. It is translated as CACDTLSTGGYRDDKLIF.

In this sample, this clone turned up a few times. TCRdb's protein, taken from a much larger clone, differs from this DNA's translation at residue 4, likely owing to a read error; the protein displayed comes from the DNA. The rearrangement links TRDV2 to TRDJ1, with 8 positions matching TRDD3. V lost 5 bases and J lost 8; bases outside the gene matches: 12. This CDR3 region has 14 residues. CDR1 is GEAIGNYY and CDR2 is EKD in the germline V gene. The CDR3 coding sequence is TGTGCCTGTGCTCCCATTTTACTGGGGGCCAAACTCATCTTT. Residues: CACAPILLGAKLIF.

On this clone: A read error is the likely source, as a far larger clone sits one nucleotide away. The chain's CDR3 is CACDTVGLGDAYTDKLIF. The DNA for the CDR3 is TGTGCCTGTGACACTGTAGGACTGGGGGATGCGTACACCGATAAACTCATCTTT. This chain joins TRDV2 and TRDJ1; 10 nucleotides agree with TRDD3. With V trimmed by 1 base and J by 0 bases, 10 bases remained unmatched. The V gene's germline CDR1 is GEAIGNYY and CDR2 EKD. The CDR3 runs 18 residues.

For this clone: Only one base separates this from a far larger clonotype, so it likely reflects a read error. The gene calls are TRDV2 and TRDJ1, with TRDD3 as a possible D gene (6 bases). The CDR3 has 20 amino acids. V lost 1 base and J lost 4, with 30 bases in between. CDR1 is GEAIGNYY, CDR2 EKD, per germline. CDR3: CACDTVDPKQARGGDDKLIF. The DNA for the CDR3 is TGTGCCTGTGACACAGTCGACCCAAAGCAAGCTCGTGGGGGCGACGATAAACTCATCTTT.

The chain carries TRDV2 and TRDJ2; 8 nucleotides align to TRDD3. Per the germline V gene, CDR1 is GEAIGNYY and CDR2 is EKD. V shed 2 bases and J 5 bases; nucleotides not matched to a gene: 0. The CDR3 sequence is 13 residues long. The CDR3 DNA follows: TGTGCCTGTGACATGGGGGATACAGCACAACTCTTCTTT. Its translation is CACDMGDTAQLFF.

By share of the sample, this clone is medium-sized. The sample carries other DNA sequences with the same CDR3. The rearrangement links TRDV2 to TRDJ1; 8 bases are a match to TRDD3. Unmatched junction bases numbered 32, after V lost 3 bases and J lost 3 bases. The CDR3 spans 23 residues. The germline V gene encodes CDR1 GEAIGNYY and CDR2 EKD. Here the CDR3 DNA reads TGTGCCTGTGACCCAGTCAGGCTTCCTTCCCCTAAGGACTCTGGGGGACCACCCGATAAACTCATCTTT. It specifies CACDPVRLPSPKDSGGPPDKLIF.

This clone has just a few counts. It is likely a read error: a sequence one base away is far more abundant. The same CDR3 can be traced to other DNA sequences in this sample. CDR3 region: CACEALGPQLYTDKLIF. Written as DNA, the CDR3 is TGCGCCTGTGAAGCCCTGGGGCCGCAACTGTACACCGATAAACTCATCTTT. V is TRDV2 and J is TRDJ1; D might be TRDD3 (6 bases). The CDR3 spans 17 residues. Germline loops: CDR1 GEAIGNYY, CDR2 EKD.

A note on this clone: This is likely an artifact of a read error, given a far larger clone one base away. This chain connects TRDV2 to TRDJ1; D is possibly TRDD3 (5 bases). Per germline, CDR1 GEAIGNYY and CDR2 EKD. Trimming removed 0 bases at V and 0 bases at J, with 28 bases between. This CDR3 spans 21 amino acids. The CDR3, as DNA: TGTGCCTGTGACACCGTGCCTGGCGCGGGGGGCGCCCCCTCGTACACCGATAAACTCATCTTT. Its translation is CACDTVPGAGGAPSYTDKLIF.

Worth noting for this clone: It differs at one base from a far larger clone, so likely a read error. The same CDR3 is also encoded by other DNA sequences in this sample. The chain couples TRDV2 to TRDJ1, with a possible D match to TRDD3 (5 bases). Looked up from germline, CDR1 is GEAIGNYY and CDR2 is EKD. The CDR3 is 15 amino acids. The V end was cut by 1 base, the J end by 7 bases, with 18 bases between. For the CDR3, the DNA is TGTGCCTGTGACACGCTCTTGAAAGGGGAAAGTAAACTCATCTTT. Residues: CACDTLLKGESKLIF.

A note on this clone: A read error is the likely source, as a far larger clone sits one nucleotide away. The identical CDR3 is also encoded by other nucleotide sequences in the sample. The chain couples TRDV2 to TRDJ1; TRDD3 matches at 9 bases. CDR3 length: 15 amino acids. The germline V gene encodes CDR1 GEAIGNYY and CDR2 EKD. The DNA for the CDR3 is TGTGCCTGTGACGCCCTACTGGGGGACACCGATAAGCTCATCTTT. It encodes CACDALLGDTDKLIF.

Turning to this clone: A far larger clone is one base from this, pointing to a likely read error. In the same sample, other DNA sequences code for this CDR3. The rearrangement links TRDV2 to TRDJ1; 13 nucleotides agree with TRDD3. The CDR3 is made up of 18 amino acids. Germline CDR1 GEAIGNYY, CDR2 EKD. The CDR3 loop reads CACDTVGLGDTYTDKLIF. In nucleotides, the CDR3 is TGTGCCTGTGACACTGTAGGACTGGGGGATACGTACACCGATAAACTTATCTTT.

This clone occurred a few times. The likely explanation is a read error, given a far larger clone one base away. Other nucleotide sequences from this sample produce the same CDR3. This sequence joins TRDV2 and TRDJ1; a weak D match, TRDD3 (5 bases). Germline V gene data show CDR1 as GEAIGNYY and CDR2 as EKD. This CDR3 is built from 15 residues. CDR3: CACDTLLKGESKLIF. The CDR3 DNA sequence: TGTGCCTGCGACACGCTCTTGAAAGGGGAGAGTAAACTCATCTTT.

Concerning this clone: This is likely an artifact of a read error, given a far larger clone one base away. This sample also contains other DNA sequences that code for the same CDR3. The V call is TRDV2, the J call TRDJ1; a weak D match, TRDD3 (5 bases). This CDR3 comprises 15 residues. Germline V gene data show CDR1 as GEAIGNYY and CDR2 as EKD. With 1 base removed from V and 7 bases from J, the gap between germline ends came to 18 bases. As DNA, the CDR3 is TGTGCCTGTGACACACTCTTGAAAGGGGAGAGTAAACTCATCTTT. Protein sequence: CACDTLLKGESKLIF.

This clone has only a few counts. TCRdb's entry gives the protein of a much larger clone, which mismatches this DNA's translation at residue 6, likely from a read error; the protein reported here is translated from the DNA. The CDR3: CACDSATPGPNKLIF. In DNA form, the CDR3 reads TGTGCCTGTGACTCCGCCACCCCTGGGCCAAATAAACTCATCTTT. The chain employs TRDV2 and TRDJ1, with D tentatively TRDD3 (5 bases). Trimming took 3 bases from V and 6 from J, leaving 19 bases between them. Per the germline V gene, CDR1 is GEAIGNYY and CDR2 is EKD. The CDR3 totals 15 residues.

Comment on this clone: This sequence is one base from a far larger clone and is likely a read error. The chain is built from TRDV2 and TRDJ1; 7 nucleotides align to TRDD3. The V and J ends lost 3 bases and 4 bases, in that order; junction bases with no gene match: 25. The germline V gene has CDR1 GEAIGNYY and CDR2 EKD. This CDR3 region has 20 residues. The CDR3 DNA reads as TGTGCCTGTGACTCTCTGGGGGGATTCGATCCCCAGGGGACCGGCGATAAACTCATCTTT. Encoded protein: CACDSLGGFDPQGTGDKLIF.

Within the sample, this clone is medium-sized (0.01 to 0.1%). The same CDR3 is also encoded by other DNA sequences in this sample. The chain joins TRDV2 to TRDJ1, with 9 nucleotides matching TRDD3. J gave up 3 bases and V 0 bases, and 10 bases lay outside the gene matches. In germline, CDR1 is GEAIGNYY, CDR2 EKD. This CDR3 is 17 amino acids long. This chain's CDR3 is CACDTLFTGGHADKLIF. CDR3 bases: TGTGCCTGTGACACCCTATTTACTGGGGGACACGCCGATAAACTCATCTTT.

By share, this clone ranks as medium-sized. V and J are TRDV2 and TRDJ1, with D unclear. The CDR3 covers 20 residues. V lost 3 bases and J lost 1, with 29 bases in between. Germline values: CDR1 GEAIGNYY, CDR2 EKD. DNA of the CDR3: TGTGCCTGTGACCCTCTCCCCCGAGAACGGATGCCCGCCTCCACCGATAAACTCATCTTT. Translating gives CACDPLPRERMPASTDKLIF.

This clone occurred a few times. TCRdb assigns this DNA the protein of a much larger clone, which departs from its translation at residue 4; this likely reflects a read error, and the protein shown comes from translating the DNA. The chain combines TRDV2 with TRDJ3; possible D gene TRDD3, 6 bases. The CDR3 contains 18 residues. The germline V gene encodes CDR1 GEAIGNYY and CDR2 EKD. The CDR3 DNA sequence: TGTGCCTGTGGCACCGCTGGGGCCTCCTCCTGGGACACCCGACAGATGTTTTTC. Its translation: CACGTAGASSWDTRQMFF.